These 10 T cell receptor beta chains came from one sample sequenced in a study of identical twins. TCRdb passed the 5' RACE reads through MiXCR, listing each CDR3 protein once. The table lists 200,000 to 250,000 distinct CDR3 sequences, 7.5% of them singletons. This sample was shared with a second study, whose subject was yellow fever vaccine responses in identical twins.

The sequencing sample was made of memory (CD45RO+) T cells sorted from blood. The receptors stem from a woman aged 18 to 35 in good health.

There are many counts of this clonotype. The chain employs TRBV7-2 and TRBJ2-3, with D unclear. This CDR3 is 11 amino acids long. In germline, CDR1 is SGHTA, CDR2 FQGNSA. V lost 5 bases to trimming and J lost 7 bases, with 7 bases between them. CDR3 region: CASSPSYTQYF. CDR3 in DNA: TGTGCCAGCAGCCCCAGTTATACGCAGTATTTT.

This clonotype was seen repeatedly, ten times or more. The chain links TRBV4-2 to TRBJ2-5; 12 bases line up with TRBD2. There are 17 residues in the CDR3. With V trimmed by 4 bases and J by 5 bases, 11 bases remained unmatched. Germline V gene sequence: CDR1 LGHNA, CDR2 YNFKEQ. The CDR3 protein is CASSPLAGGPMGETQYF. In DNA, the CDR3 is TGTGCCAGCAGCCCCCTAGCGGGAGGGCCGATGGGGGAGACCCAGTACTTC.

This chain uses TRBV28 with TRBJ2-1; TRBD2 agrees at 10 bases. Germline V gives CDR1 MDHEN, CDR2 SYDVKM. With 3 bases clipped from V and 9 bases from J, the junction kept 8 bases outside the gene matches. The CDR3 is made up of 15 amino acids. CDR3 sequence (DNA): TGTGCCAGCAGTTTTTCGCTAGCGGGAGTTGGTGAGCAGTTCTTC. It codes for CASSFSLAGVGEQFF. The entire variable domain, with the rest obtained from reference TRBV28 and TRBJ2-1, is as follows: DVKVTQSSRYLVKRTGEKVFLECVQDMDHENMFWYRQDPGLGLRLIYFSYDVKMKEKGDIPEGYSVSREKKERFSLILESASTNQTSMYLCASSFSLAGVGEQFFGPGTRLTVL.

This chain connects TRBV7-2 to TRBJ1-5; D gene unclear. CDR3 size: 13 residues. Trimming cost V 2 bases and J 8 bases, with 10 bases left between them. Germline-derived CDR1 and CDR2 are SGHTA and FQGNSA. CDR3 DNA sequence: TGTGCCAGCAGCTTACCTGGAGCAAAGCCCCAGCATTTT. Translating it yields CASSLPGAKPQHF.

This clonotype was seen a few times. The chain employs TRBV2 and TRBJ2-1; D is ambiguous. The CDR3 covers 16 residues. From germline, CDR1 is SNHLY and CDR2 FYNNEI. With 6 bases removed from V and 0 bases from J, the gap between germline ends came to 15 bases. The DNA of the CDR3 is TGTGCCAGCAGAGTCGGCATGATTAGCTCCTACAATGAGCAGTTCTTC. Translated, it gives CASRVGMISSYNEQFF.

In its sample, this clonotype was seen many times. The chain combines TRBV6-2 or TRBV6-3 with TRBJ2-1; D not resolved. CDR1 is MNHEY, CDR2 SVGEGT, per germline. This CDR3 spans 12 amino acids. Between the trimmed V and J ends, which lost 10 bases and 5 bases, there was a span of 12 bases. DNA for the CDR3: TGTGCCACCTCTCCGGTTCACAATGAGCAGTTCTTC. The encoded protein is CATSPVHNEQFF.

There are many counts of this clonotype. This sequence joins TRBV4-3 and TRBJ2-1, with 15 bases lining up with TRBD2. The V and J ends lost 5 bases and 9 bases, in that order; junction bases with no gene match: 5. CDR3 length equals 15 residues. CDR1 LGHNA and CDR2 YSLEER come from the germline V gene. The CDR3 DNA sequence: TGCGCCAGCAGCTACGGACTAGCGGGAGGGCGTGAGCAGTTCTTC. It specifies CASSYGLAGGREQFF.

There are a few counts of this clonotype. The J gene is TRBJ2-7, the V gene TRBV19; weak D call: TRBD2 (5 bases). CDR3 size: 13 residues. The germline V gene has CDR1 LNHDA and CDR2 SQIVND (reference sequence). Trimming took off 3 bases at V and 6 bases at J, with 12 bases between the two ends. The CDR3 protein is CASSISVSAEQYF. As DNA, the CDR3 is TGTGCCAGTAGTATTAGCGTTTCGGCCGAGCAGTACTTC.

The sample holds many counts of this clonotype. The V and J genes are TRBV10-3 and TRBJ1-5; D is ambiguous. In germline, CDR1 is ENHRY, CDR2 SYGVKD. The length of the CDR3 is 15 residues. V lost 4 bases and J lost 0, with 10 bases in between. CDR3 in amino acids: CAISVGGSSNQPQHF. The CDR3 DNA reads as TGTGCCATCAGTGTTGGCGGTTCTAGCAATCAGCCCCAGCATTTT.

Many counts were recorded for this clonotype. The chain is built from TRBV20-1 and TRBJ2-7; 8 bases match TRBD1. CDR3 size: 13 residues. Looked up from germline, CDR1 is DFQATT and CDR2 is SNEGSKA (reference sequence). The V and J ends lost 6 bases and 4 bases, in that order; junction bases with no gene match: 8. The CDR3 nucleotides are TGCAGTGCGCGGACAGGGAAGGTATACGAGCAGTACTTC. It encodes CSARTGKVYEQYF.